This T cell receptor (beta chain) originates from a study of graft-versus-host responses after intestinal transplantation (dated by TCRdb to 2020 to 2022). Study-wide context: Recipients received multivisceral, liver-intestinal, or isolated intestinal transplants. All recipients received anti-thymocyte globulin induction followed by maintenance tacrolimus and steroids for around 3 years. To identify alloreactive clones, pre-transplant mixed lymphocyte reaction products were sequenced and then compared with unstimulated pre-transplant donor and recipient T cells. A cohort of roughly 25 intestinal transplant recipients, including one retransplant, was enrolled, and a few patients lacking pretransplant specimens were excluded. Rather than being sequenced by the commercial service, samples from a few later patients were sequenced in-house on an Illumina MiSeq and processed with MiXCR. Donor T cell macrochimerism was defined as a peak of at least 4% donor T cells among recipient peripheral blood mononuclear cells. Bulk TCR-beta CDR3 sequencing was used to track graft-versus-host and host-versus-graft alloreactive T cell clones in the graft, circulation and bone marrow after intestinal transplantation. General findings and caveats noted by the study authors: Peak levels of circulating GvH clones were associated with declines in HvG clones early after transplant. Patients with donor T cell macrochimerism had high GvH to HvG T cell clonal ratios in their allografts. The conclusions were limited by the relatively low number and heterogeneity of the intestinal transplant patients. GvH clones were detected in recipient bone marrow, and some appeared earlier in ileal mucosa or blood, consistent with an intestinal mucosal origin.

V is clipped by 2 bases and J by 0 bases, and the sequence between their germline boundaries is 14 bases long. Looking up the germline V gene yields CDR1 ENHRY and CDR2 SYGVKD. The CDR3 spans 17 residues, from the cysteine through the phenylalanine. Of all the DNA, just the CDR3 is kept, 51 bases in frame from base 1. About this clone itself: Which antigen it targets is not known. Base qualities are not recorded, but no much larger clone differs from it by a single base.

Library preparation used the immunoSEQ multiplex PCR assay. For most patients, genomic DNA was isolated using the Qiagen DNeasy Blood and Tissue Kit and was shipped frozen to Adaptive Biotechnologies for TCR sequencing. For most patients, high-throughput TCR-beta CDR3 sequencing of genomic DNA was performed by Adaptive Biotechnologies. The study's own analysis went as follows. TCR sequencing data were retrieved from Adaptive's ImmunoSEQ software for around 18 patients, whereas a few other patients were processed with MiXCR and VDJtools. To correct CD4 versus CD8 sorting errors, any sequence found in both subsets at a frequency ratio below 5:1 was removed. CDR3 nucleotide sequences shared between donor and recipient were removed because their origin could not be assigned. To be classed as alloreactive, a clone needed at least 2-fold expansion over unstimulated cells and a minimum CFSE-low frequency of 0.002% (template counts) or 0.001% (read counts). A clone was considered mappable if detected in the sequenced pre-transplant spleen, lymph node, or MLR CFSE-low populations of the donor or recipient. The cumulative frequency of alloreactive clones was calculated as a percentage of all sequences, weighted by copy number. Sourced from immuneACCESS, this table was stored by TCRdb with only in-frame sequences that have V and J called. A share of the clones is absent; for the studies checked, an unresolved V gene accounts for under half, and the remainder has no known explanation. V and J calls plus clone size are reproduced from that table; the DNA served to infer D and trimming. Within this sample are 75,000 to 100,000 clones, with roughly 89% of them counted one time only. Approximately 0.18% of the sample is held by the ten biggest clonotypes.

The sample's time point label is to be understood as: cells obtained before transplantation from donor or recipient. CD3+CD4+ and CD3+CD8+ populations were FACS-sorted from unstimulated pre-transplant donor and recipient cells taken from spleen or lymph nodes. The V and J genes are TRBV10-3 and TRBJ1-5; TRBD1 is possibly the D segment (6 matching bases). The TCR comes from a human donor who was the organ donor for an intestinal transplant. The material sequenced was unstimulated CD4+ T cells sorted from spleen or lymph node cells, taken before transplant. The CDR3 corresponds to CAISERGQHNSNQPQHF. In nucleotides, the sequence is TGTGCCATCAGTGAGCGCGGACAGCACAATAGCAATCAGCCCCAGCATTTT.